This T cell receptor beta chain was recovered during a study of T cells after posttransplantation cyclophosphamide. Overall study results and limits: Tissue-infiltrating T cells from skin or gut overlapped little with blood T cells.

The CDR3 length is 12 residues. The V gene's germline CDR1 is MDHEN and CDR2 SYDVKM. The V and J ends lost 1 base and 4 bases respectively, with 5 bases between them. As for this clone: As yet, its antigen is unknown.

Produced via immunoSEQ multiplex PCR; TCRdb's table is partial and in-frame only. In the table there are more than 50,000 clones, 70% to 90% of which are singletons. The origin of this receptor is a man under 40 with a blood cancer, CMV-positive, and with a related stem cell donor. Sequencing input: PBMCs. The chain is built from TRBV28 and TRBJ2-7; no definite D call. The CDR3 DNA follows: TGTGCCAGCAGTTTATCTACTTACGAGCAGTACTTC. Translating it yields CASSLSTYEQYF.